This is a list of T cell receptor beta chains from one sample in a study of shared clonotypes between healthy human individuals. Produced via immunoSEQ multiplex PCR; TCRdb's table is partial and in-frame only. The repertoire consists of approximately 2.3 million clones, with approximately 93% occurring once and the leading ten covering 0.39%. The sequencing sample was made of naive CD4+ T cells from PBMCs. The origin of the receptors is a man between 18 and 29 years old in good health. Some clones in this sample may be carry-over from other donors' samples. CDR3s include the opening cysteine and the closing phenylalanine or tryptophan. A D gene is named only where the DNA matches it firmly. The listing skips clone size in some rows; elsewhere it reads once, few, many or a size class.

J gene,D gene,V gene,clone size,CDR3 DNA,CDR3 protein
TRBJ2-5,.,TRBV5-4,.,TGTGCCAGCAGCTTGGTGGGTGCCGGGGGGCCAAAGGAGACCCAGTACTTC,CASSLVGAGGPKETQYF
TRBJ1-2,TRBD1,TRBV7-2,once,TGTGCCAGCAGCTTAGGACAGGGGGCTGGCTATGGCTACACCTTC,CASSLGQGAGYGYTF
TRBJ2-3,.,TRBV7-2,once,TGTGCCAGCAGCTTGATTTCGCTTACCACAGATACGCAGTATTTT,CASSLISLTTDTQYF
TRBJ1-5,.,TRBV28,.,TGTGCCAGCAGTCCTCTGGGGGATCAGCCCCAGCATTTT,CASSPLGDQPQHF
TRBJ2-1,TRBD2,TRBV6-1,few,TGTGCCAGCAAGGTTAGCGGGATAGGCGATGAGCAGTTCTTC,CASKVSGIGDEQFF
TRBJ1-2,.,TRBV28,once,TGTGCCAGCAGCTCCAAGCCAAACTATGGCTACACCTTC,CASSSKPNYGYTF
TRBJ2-3,.,TRBV7-3,.,TGTGCCAGCAGCCCCCGACCGGGGATAGACACAGATACGCAGTATTTT,CASSPRPGIDTDTQYF
TRBJ1-2,.,TRBV7-9,.,TGTGCCAGCAGCTTAGCTGGGAATGGCTACACCTTC,CASSLAGNGYTF
TRBJ2-3,.,TRBV14,.,TGTGCCAGCAGCCAAGAAGGGAGGCCCAATACGCAGTATTTT,CASSQEGRPNTQYF
TRBJ1-1,.,TRBV28,.,TGTGCCAGCAGTTCTTCCACCGGACCGAGTGGGGTTGAAGCTTTCTTT,CASSSSTGPSGVEAFF
TRBJ1-3,.,TRBV10-3,.,TGTGCCATCAGTGGGGGGGCTTCTGGAAACACCATATATTTT,CAISGGASGNTIYF
TRBJ2-6,.,TRBV30,.,TGTGCCTGGAGTGTTGGAGCCTCTGGGGCCAACGTCCTGACTTTC,CAWSVGASGANVLTF
TRBJ1-2,.,TRBV27,.,TGTGCCAGCAGTTTACTCGGAGCAGGGTCCTATGGCTACACCTTC,CASSLLGAGSYGYTF
TRBJ2-1,TRBD1,TRBV6-5,.,TGTGCCAGCAGTTCGCCCCGCGGGACAGGATTCAATGAGCAGTTCTTC,CASSSPRGTGFNEQFF
TRBJ2-7,.,TRBV5-4,.,TGTGCCAGCAGCCCCGCCGGGCCGTTGATGGGGTACGAGCAGTACTTC,CASSPAGPLMGYEQYF
TRBJ2-3,TRBD2,TRBV5-1,.,TGCGCCAGCAGCTTGCCTAGCGGGGGAGATACGCAGTATTTT,CASSLPSGGDTQYF
TRBJ2-5,TRBD1,TRBV11-2,.,TGTGCCAGCAGCTTTACAGGGGAAGAGACCCAGTACTTC,CASSFTGEETQYF
TRBJ2-7,.,TRBV6-6,.,TGTGCCATTGCAGCGGCAGGGAATTCCTACGAGCAGTACTTC,CAIAAAGNSYEQYF
TRBJ2-7,.,TRBV5-1,.,TGCGCCAGCAGCTTCAAAGGGTCCTGGGAAAACTACGAGCAGTACTTC,CASSFKGSWENYEQYF
TRBJ1-5,.,TRBV6-6,.,TGTGCCATCCGCCCGGGCGGGGAAAATCAGCCCCAGCATTTT,CAIRPGGENQPQHF
TRBJ1-1,TRBD1,TRBV6-1,few,TGTGCCACCTCACAGGGGACGAACACTGAAGCTTTCTTT,CATSQGTNTEAFF
TRBJ2-5,TRBD1,TRBV28,.,TGTGCCAGCAGCCAATCCGGGACAGGGGAAGAGACCCAGTACTTC,CASSQSGTGEETQYF
TRBJ2-1,.,TRBV18,.,TGTGCCAGCTCACCACGGGGAACGGCCTACAATGAGCAGTTCTTC,CASSPRGTAYNEQFF
TRBJ2-4,TRBD2,TRBV11-3,.,TGTGCCAGCAGCCCTGGTTCTAGCGGGGAAAACATTCAGTACTTC,CASSPGSSGENIQYF
TRBJ2-2,.,TRBV5-1,.,TGCGCCAGCAGCTTGCTTACAGATCCCGGGGAGCTGTTTTTT,CASSLLTDPGELFF
TRBJ2-3,TRBD2,TRBV6-5,once,TGTGCCAGCAAACCGGGACTAGAAAGGGATACGCAGTATTTT,CASKPGLERDTQYF
TRBJ2-3,.,TRBV5-6,.,TGTGCCAGCAGCTCGTTGGCTAGCAGGAGCACAGATACGCAGTATTTT,CASSSLASRSTDTQYF
TRBJ2-5,.,TRBV5-1,.,TGCGCCAGCAGCTTGTCGGCGGTACAAGAGACCCAGTACTTC,CASSLSAVQETQYF
TRBJ1-1,.,TRBV14,once,TGTGCCAGCAGCCAAGGTATAAACACTGAAGCTTTCTTT,CASSQGINTEAFF
TRBJ2-1,TRBD2,TRBV30,.,TGTGCCTGGAGTGTAGGGACTAGCGCGTTCTCCTACAATGAGCAGTTCTTC,CAWSVGTSAFSYNEQFF
TRBJ2-7,.,TRBV7-2,once,TGTGCCAGCAGCCCGATGCAGCGGGCGTACGAGCAGTACTTC,CASSPMQRAYEQYF
TRBJ2-2,.,TRBV19,.,TGTGCCAGTAGTATCTTGGGGGGAACCGGGGAGCTGTTTTTT,CASSILGGTGELFF
TRBJ2-7,.,TRBV9,.,TGTGCCAGCAGGGACCGGGACTGTCGCCCCTACGAGCAGTACTTC,CASRDRDCRPYEQYF
TRBJ2-5,.,TRBV11-2,.,TGTGCCAGCAGCCATTGGGGGGGCGGGGAAGAGACCCAGTACTTC,CASSHWGGGEETQYF
TRBJ2-3,TRBD2,TRBV5-4,.,TGTGCCAGCAGGGGGGGGACTAGCGGGAGGGCCGAGGGCACAGATACGCAGTATTTT,CASRGGTSGRAEGTDTQYF
TRBJ1-1,TRBD1,TRBV4-1,.,TGCGCCAGCAGCCCAGGGACAGGGGGGGGGAGCACTGAAGCTTTCTTT,CASSPGTGGGSTEAFF
TRBJ1-2,TRBD1,TRBV11-2,.,TGTGCCAGCAGCTTAGCCCCCCCGACAGGGTCCTATGGCTACACCTTC,CASSLAPPTGSYGYTF
TRBJ2-1,TRBD1,TRBV19,.,TGTGCCAGTAGTCCCGACAGGGAGAGCGTCTGGAATGAGCAGTTCTTC,CASSPDRESVWNEQFF
TRBJ2-2,TRBD2,TRBV6-5,.,TGTGCCAGCAGACTAGCGGGGGGCACCGGGGAGCTGTTTTTT,CASRLAGGTGELFF
TRBJ2-7,.,TRBV7-8,.,TGTGCCAGCAGCCCCAGGCAACGGATCTACGAGCAGTACTTC,CASSPRQRIYEQYF
TRBJ1-2,.,TRBV28,.,TGTGCCAGCAGTACCCCCGGGACCCTTGGGGGTACCTTC,CASSTPGTLGGTF
TRBJ1-2,.,TRBV15,.,TGTGCCACCAGCAGATCCCCCCTGCGAGGGGTGAAGTCCTATGGCTACACCTTC,CATSRSPLRGVKSYGYTF
TRBJ1-4,.,TRBV5-1,.,TGCGCCAGCAGCTTTACCGGGACCCAGGGGGAAAAACTGTTTTTT,CASSFTGTQGEKLFF
TRBJ1-5,TRBD1,TRBV19,.,TGTGCCAGTAGTGGGATAAGAGGGGGCACTAATCAGCCCCAGCATTTT,CASSGIRGGTNQPQHF
TRBJ1-2,.,TRBV5-4,.,TGTGCCAGCAGACTGGATGGGTCCTCCTATGGCTACACCTTC,CASRLDGSSYGYTF
TRBJ2-1,.,TRBV9,.,TGTGCCAGCAGCCGAGATGGGGGATCTCGGAATGAGCAGTTCTTC,CASSRDGGSRNEQFF